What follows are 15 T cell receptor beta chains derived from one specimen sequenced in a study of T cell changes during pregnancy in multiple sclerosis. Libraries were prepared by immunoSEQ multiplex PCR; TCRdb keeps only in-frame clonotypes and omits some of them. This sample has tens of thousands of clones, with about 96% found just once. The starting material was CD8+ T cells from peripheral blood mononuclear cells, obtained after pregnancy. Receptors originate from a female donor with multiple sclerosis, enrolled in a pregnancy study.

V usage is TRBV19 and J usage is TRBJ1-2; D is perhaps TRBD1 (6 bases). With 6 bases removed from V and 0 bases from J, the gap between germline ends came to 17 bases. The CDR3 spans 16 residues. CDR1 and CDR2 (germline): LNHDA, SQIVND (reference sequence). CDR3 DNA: TGTGCCAGTAGCTGGGGGGGCCGATCTGCTAACTATGGCTACACCTTC. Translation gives CASSWGGRSANYGYTF.

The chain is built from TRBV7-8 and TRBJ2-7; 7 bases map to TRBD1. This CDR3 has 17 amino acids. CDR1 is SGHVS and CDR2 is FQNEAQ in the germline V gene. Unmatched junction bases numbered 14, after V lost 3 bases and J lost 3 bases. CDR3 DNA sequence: TGTGCCAGCAGCTTCCCAGTGGAAGGGGGCATTGACTACGAGCAGTACTTC. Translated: CASSFPVEGGIDYEQYF. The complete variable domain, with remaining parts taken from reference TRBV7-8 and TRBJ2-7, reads GAGVSQSPRYKVAKRGQDVALRCDPISGHVSLFWYQQALGQGPEFLTYFQNEAQLDKSGLPSDRFFAERPEGSVSTLKIQRTQQEDSAVYLCASSFPVEGGIDYEQYFGPGTRLTVT.

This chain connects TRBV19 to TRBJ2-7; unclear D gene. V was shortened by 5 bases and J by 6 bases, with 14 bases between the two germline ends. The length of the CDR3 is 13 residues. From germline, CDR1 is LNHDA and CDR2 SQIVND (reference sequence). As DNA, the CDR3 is TGTGCCAGTAGTCTCACCTCTAACTCCGAGCAGTACTTC. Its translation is CASSLTSNSEQYF.

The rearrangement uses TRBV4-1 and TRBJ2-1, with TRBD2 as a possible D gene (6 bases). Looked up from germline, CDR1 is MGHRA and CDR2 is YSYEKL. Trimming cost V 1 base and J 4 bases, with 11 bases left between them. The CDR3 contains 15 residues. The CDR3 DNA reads TGCGCCAGCAGCCAAGCGGCTAGCGAGTACAATGAGCAGTTCTTC. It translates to CASSQAASEYNEQFF.

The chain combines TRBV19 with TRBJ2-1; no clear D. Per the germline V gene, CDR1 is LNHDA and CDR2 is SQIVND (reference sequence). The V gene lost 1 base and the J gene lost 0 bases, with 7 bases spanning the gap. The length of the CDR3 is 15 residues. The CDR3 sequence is CASSIATYSYNEQFF. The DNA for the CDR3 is TGTGCCAGTAGTATAGCCACATACTCCTACAATGAGCAGTTCTTC.

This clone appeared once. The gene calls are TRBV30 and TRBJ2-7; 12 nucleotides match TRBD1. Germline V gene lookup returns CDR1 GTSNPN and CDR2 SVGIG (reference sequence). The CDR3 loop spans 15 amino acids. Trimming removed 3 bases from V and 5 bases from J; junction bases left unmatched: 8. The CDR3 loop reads CAWSAGTGGRHEQYF. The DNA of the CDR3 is TGTGCCTGGAGCGCCGGGACAGGGGGCCGCCACGAGCAGTACTTC. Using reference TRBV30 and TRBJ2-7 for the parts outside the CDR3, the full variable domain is SQTIHQWPATLVQPVGSPLSLECTVEGTSNPNLYWYRQAAGRGLQLLFYSVGIGQISSEVPQNLSASRPQDRQFILSSKKLLLSDSGFYLCAWSAGTGGRHEQYFGPGTRLTVT.

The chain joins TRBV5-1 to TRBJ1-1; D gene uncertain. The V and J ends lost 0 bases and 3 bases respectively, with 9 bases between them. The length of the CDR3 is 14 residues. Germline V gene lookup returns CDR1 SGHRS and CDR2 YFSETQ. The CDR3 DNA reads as TGCGCCAGCAGCTTGGCCGGCGGGGACACTGAAGCTTTCTTT. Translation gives CASSLAGGDTEAFF.

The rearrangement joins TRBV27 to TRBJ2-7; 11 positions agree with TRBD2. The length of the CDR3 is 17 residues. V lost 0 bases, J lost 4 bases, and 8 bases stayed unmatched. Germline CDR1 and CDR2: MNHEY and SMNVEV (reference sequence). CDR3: CASSLSLPSGRLYEQYF. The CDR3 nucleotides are TGTGCCAGCAGTTTATCGCTCCCTAGCGGGAGGTTGTACGAGCAGTACTTC.

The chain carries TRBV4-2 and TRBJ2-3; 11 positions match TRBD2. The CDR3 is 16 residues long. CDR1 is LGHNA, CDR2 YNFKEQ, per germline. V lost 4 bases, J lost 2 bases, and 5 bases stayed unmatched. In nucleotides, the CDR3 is TGTGCCAGCAGCCCCAGACTAGCGGGAAACACAGATACGCAGTATTTT. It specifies CASSPRLAGNTDTQYF.

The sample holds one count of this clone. CDR3 in amino acids: CASSFDGVTTEAFF. CDR3 nucleotides: TGTGCCAGCAGTTTTGACGGTGTGACAACTGAAGCTTTCTTT. The V call is TRBV28, the J call TRBJ1-1; D is unclear. The CDR3 runs to 14 residues. CDR1 is MDHEN, CDR2 SYDVKM, per germline. Trimming removed 3 bases at V and 5 bases at J, with 13 bases between.

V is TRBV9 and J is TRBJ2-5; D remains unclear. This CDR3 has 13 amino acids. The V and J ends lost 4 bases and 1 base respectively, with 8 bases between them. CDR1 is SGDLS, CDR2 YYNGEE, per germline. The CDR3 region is CASSPTSQETQYF. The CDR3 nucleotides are TGTGCCAGCAGCCCTACCTCCCAAGAGACCCAGTACTTC.

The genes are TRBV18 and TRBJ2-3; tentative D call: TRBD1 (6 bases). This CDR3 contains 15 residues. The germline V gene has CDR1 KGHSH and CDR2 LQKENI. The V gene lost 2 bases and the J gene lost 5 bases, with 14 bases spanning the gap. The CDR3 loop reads CASSPGPGVGDTQYF. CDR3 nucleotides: TGTGCCAGCTCACCAGGGCCAGGGGTTGGAGATACGCAGTATTTT.

CDR3 in amino acids: CSVGQGWGTDTQYF. CDR3 DNA: TGCAGCGTTGGACAGGGGTGGGGCACAGATACGCAGTATTTT. The chain links TRBV29-1 to TRBJ2-3, with 8 bases identical to TRBD1. The CDR3 spans 14 residues. The V and J ends lost 4 bases and 1 base, in that order; junction bases with no gene match: 4. From germline, CDR1 is SQVTM and CDR2 ANQGSEA.

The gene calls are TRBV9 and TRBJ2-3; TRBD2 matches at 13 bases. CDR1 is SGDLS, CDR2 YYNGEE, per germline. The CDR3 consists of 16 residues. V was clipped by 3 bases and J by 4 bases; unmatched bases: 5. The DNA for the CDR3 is TGTGCCAGCAGCGGGGGACTAGCGGGATCAGCAGATACGCAGTATTTT. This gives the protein CASSGGLAGSADTQYF.

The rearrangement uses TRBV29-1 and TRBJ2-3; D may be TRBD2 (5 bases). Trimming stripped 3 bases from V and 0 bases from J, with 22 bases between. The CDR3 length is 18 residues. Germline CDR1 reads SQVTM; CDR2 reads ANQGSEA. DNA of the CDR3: TGCAGCGTTGATGGGAACAGCGTGGTAGCGCCGAGCACAGATACGCAGTATTTT. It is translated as CSVDGNSVVAPSTDTQYF.